The source of this T cell receptor (beta chain) is a study of blood T cell repertoires in COVID-19. About the research overall: COVID-19 samples collected from the United States, Italy and Spain covered acute and convalescent phases.

The germline V gene encodes CDR1 LGHDT and CDR2 YNNKEL (reference sequence). Trimming took 4 bases from V and 6 from J; bases not matched to a gene: 2. This CDR3 is built from 13 residues. In the authors' workflow: Amplification with reference gene primers provided the estimates of nucleated cell counts. Sequencing was performed with immunoSEQ multiplex PCR; in TCRdb, only in-frame clones are kept and a portion is missing. The V and J calls and clone size were taken over from that table, and D and trimming were inferred from the DNA. Of about 170,000 clones in the sample, 83% were seen once. Material for sequencing was PBMCs or T cells enriched from blood (not recorded which). This clonotype was obtained from a woman between 50 and 59 years old in a cohort exposed to, infected with or recovered from COVID-19 (not recorded which). The gene calls are TRBV3-1 (or the pseudogene TRBV3-2) and TRBJ2-1, with 8 bases identical to TRBD1. CDR3 amino acids: CASSRGQANEQFF. The CDR3 coding sequence is TGTGCCAGCAGCCGGGGACAGGCCAATGAGCAGTTCTTC.